A single sample gave rise to the 10 T cell receptor beta chains below, sequenced in a study of blood T cell repertoires in COVID-19. Clones were read by immunoSEQ multiplex PCR, and TCRdb kept only the in-frame ones, dropping some. The data contain around 440,000 clones, roughly 88% of them singletons. Input material: peripheral blood. These TCRs come from a woman in her fifties or sixties with COVID-19, enrolled during active disease.

The CDR3 DNA reads TGTGCCAGTAGTATTTCGGGAGGGGGCTTGTATTCACCCCTCCACTTT. It specifies CASSISGGGLYSPLHF. The chain is built from TRBV19 and TRBJ1-6, with 7 nucleotides matching TRBD1. V lost 3 bases to trimming and J lost 8 bases; unmatched junction nucleotides: 10. The germline V gene has CDR1 LNHDA and CDR2 SQIVND (reference sequence). CDR3 length equals 16 residues.

The genes are TRBV19 and TRBJ1-1, with a tentative D call TRBD1 (5 bases). V was shortened by 6 bases and J by 3 bases, with 14 bases between the two germline ends. The length of the CDR3 is 14 residues. The germline gives CDR1 LNHDA, CDR2 SQIVND (reference sequence). In DNA, the CDR3 is TGTGCCAGTAGACCCAGGGTAGGGGACACTGAAGCTTTCTTT. Protein sequence: CASRPRVGDTEAFF.

This clone turned up a few times. The genes are TRBV12-3 or TRBV12-4 and TRBJ2-7, with D maybe TRBD1 (8 bases). The CDR3 covers 12 residues. Trimming cost V 6 bases and J 9 bases, with 15 bases left between them. The CDR3 loop is CASSPGGGGQYF. The CDR3 coding sequence is TGTGCCAGCAGCCCAGGGGGCGGGGGGCAGTACTTC.

The chain joins TRBV20-1 to TRBJ1-5; D call uncertain. The germline V gene has CDR1 DFQATT and CDR2 SNEGSKA (reference sequence). The CDR3 spans 13 residues. The V end was cut by 3 bases, the J end by 7 bases, with 13 bases between. This CDR3 is CSASEESRQPQHF. The CDR3 DNA reads TGCAGTGCTAGTGAGGAGAGCCGACAGCCCCAGCATTTT.

The chain is built from TRBV30 and TRBJ1-3; unclear D gene. The CDR3 is 12 amino acids. Germline CDR1 and CDR2: GTSNPN and SVGIG (reference sequence). Trimming pared 3 bases from V and 4 bases from J, leaving 7 bases between. CDR3: CAWRAAGNTIYF. The CDR3, as DNA: TGTGCCTGGAGGGCCGCCGGAAACACCATATATTTT.

The chain couples TRBV7-9 to TRBJ1-2; 8 bases agree with TRBD1. The CDR3 is 14 residues long. Germline V gene lookup returns CDR1 SEHNR and CDR2 FQNEAQ (reference sequence). V dropped 0 bases and J dropped 7; count of bases not matched to a gene: 4. CDR3 protein: CASSLARTGSGYTF. CDR3 nucleotide sequence: TGTGCCAGCAGCTTAGCAAGGACAGGGAGTGGCTACACCTTC.

This clone appeared a single time. The V and J genes are TRBV6-5 and TRBJ1-5; TRBD1 matches at 9 bases. Trimming cost V 4 bases and J 10 bases; bases outside gene matches: 5. The germline gives CDR1 MNHEY, CDR2 SVGAGI. The CDR3 loop spans 13 amino acids. The CDR3: CASSSGQGLPQHF. CDR3 nucleotides: TGTGCCAGCAGTTCCGGACAGGGGCTTCCCCAGCATTTT.

The CDR3 sequence is CASSLGGSDGQPQHF. In nucleotides, the CDR3 is TGCGCCAGCAGCTTGGGTGGGAGTGACGGCCAGCCCCAGCATTTT. This rearrangement joins TRBV5-1 to TRBJ1-5; no firm D call. The length of the CDR3 is 15 residues. V was trimmed by 0 bases and J by 7 bases, leaving 14 bases between them. Germline CDR1 is SGHRS and CDR2 is YFSETQ.

The CDR3 region is CASSPQATGANVLTF. The CDR3 nucleotides read TGTGCCAGTAGTCCCCAGGCAACTGGGGCCAACGTCCTGACTTTC. The chain is built from TRBV19 and TRBJ2-6; D is undetermined. Trimming stripped 5 bases from V and 2 bases from J, with 10 bases between. This CDR3 contains 15 residues. CDR1 is LNHDA and CDR2 is SQIVND in the germline V gene (reference sequence).

J is TRBJ1-2 and V is TRBV2, with 7 bases identical to TRBD1. V gave up 4 bases and J gave up 5 bases; unmatched junction bases: 16. Germline assignment: CDR1 SNHLY and CDR2 FYNNEI. The CDR3 consists of 17 residues. The CDR3 region has the DNA TGTGCCAGCAGTGTATATTTATGGGGGACAGACAATTATGGCTACACCTTC. Translated: CASSVYLWGTDNYGYTF.